These 27 T cell receptor beta chains were all obtained from the same sample, sequenced in a study of T-cell memory formation after mild COVID-19. MiXCR was run by TCRdb on the 5' RACE reads, yielding one entry per CDR3 protein. The table has 250,000 to 350,000 distinct CDR3 sequences, about 13% seen once; the top ten hold around a fifth. Material: PBMCs or a T cell subset sorted from them (not recorded which). The receptor source for this set is a young man who had mild COVID-19 (a few samples of this study predate the infection). Cell type and time point are not known.

Only a few counts were recorded for this clonotype. The V and J genes are TRBV5-4 and TRBJ2-1; 7 bases match TRBD2. Germline CDR1 reads SGHNT; CDR2 reads YYREEE (reference sequence). CDR3 length: 15 amino acids. The J segment lost 8 bases and the V segment lost 4 bases, leaving 12 bases of the junction unmatched. The CDR3 is CASSPNERGVYEQFF. The CDR3 DNA follows: TGTGCCAGCAGCCCAAACGAGCGGGGAGTCTATGAGCAGTTCTTC.

The chain couples TRBV10-3 to TRBJ1-2; no clear D. V lost 0 bases, J lost 4 bases, and 9 bases lay in between. Per germline, CDR1 ENHRY and CDR2 SYGVKD. This CDR3 is built from 14 residues. The DNA of the CDR3 is TGTGCCATCAGTGAGTCGGAACGGCTCTATGGCTACACCTTC. Its translation: CAISESERLYGYTF.

This chain uses TRBV7-9 with TRBJ1-6; D gene ambiguous. Trimming removed 4 bases from V and 4 bases from J, with 8 bases in between. The CDR3 runs to 14 residues. Germline V gene data show CDR1 as SEHNR and CDR2 as FQNEAQ (reference sequence). DNA of the CDR3: TGTGCCAGCAGCTCAGGTGATTATAATTCACCCCTCCACTTT. Protein sequence: CASSSGDYNSPLHF.

This clonotype turned up a few times. The gene calls are TRBV9 and TRBJ2-5; D is ambiguous. The CDR3 has 13 amino acids. Trimming removed 2 bases from V and 5 bases from J, with 10 bases in between. CDR1 is SGDLS, CDR2 YYNGEE, per germline. CDR3 sequence (DNA): TGTGCCAGCAGCGTTAGTTTTACCGAGACCCAGTACTTC. Translated, it gives CASSVSFTETQYF. Looking up the rest from reference TRBV9 and TRBJ2-5 gives the full variable domain: DSGVTQTPKHLITATGQRVTLRCSPRSGDLSVYWYQQSLDQGLQFLIQYYNGEERAKGNILERFSAQQFPDLHSELNLSSLELGDSALYFCASSVSFTETQYFGPGTRLLVL.

This clonotype has at least ten counts. The chain employs TRBV11-2 and TRBJ2-3; D is undetermined. The CDR3 spans 14 residues. Germline assignment: CDR1 SGHAT and CDR2 FQNNGV. Trimming removed 3 bases from V and 0 bases from J, with 7 bases in between. CDR3 in DNA: TGTGCCAGCAGCTTCGATCGTAGCACAGATACGCAGTATTTT. Translation: CASSFDRSTDTQYF.

There are a few counts of this clonotype. The chain couples TRBV6-5 to TRBJ2-7, with 8 bases that match TRBD2. Trimming at V came to 6 bases and at J to 7 bases, leaving 14 bases not matched to a gene. The CDR3 contains 15 residues. Germline values: CDR1 MNHEY, CDR2 SVGAGI. The CDR3 is CASSTREGRVWEQYV. Written as DNA, the CDR3 is TGTGCCAGCAGCACCCGGGAGGGGCGAGTATGGGAGCAGTACGTC.

The chain carries TRBV6-2 or TRBV6-3 and TRBJ2-2, with TRBD2 as a possible D gene (6 bases). Germline values: CDR1 MNHEY, CDR2 SVGEGT. This CDR3 spans 15 amino acids. Deletions cut 5 bases from V and 2 bases from J, with 12 bases between. The DNA for the CDR3 is TGTGCCAGCAGTCCCGGGAGCCTAAACACCGGGGAGCTGTTTTTT. Protein: CASSPGSLNTGELFF.

This clonotype was seen a handful of times. The chain has TRBV6-5 and TRBJ2-2, with D unresolved. The CDR3 sequence is 17 residues long. Trimming shortened V by 2 bases and J by 3 bases, and 16 bases separated the two germline ends. Looked up from germline, CDR1 is MNHEY and CDR2 is SVGAGI. The CDR3: CASSYDPANLHTGELFF. CDR3 nucleotide sequence: TGTGCCAGCAGTTACGACCCGGCTAATCTCCACACCGGGGAGCTGTTTTTT.

This clonotype came up a few times. The chain carries TRBV6-1 and TRBJ2-7; D unresolved. Trimming took 3 bases from V and 0 from J, leaving 12 bases between them. The CDR3 runs 15 residues. CDR1 is MNHNS, CDR2 SASEGT, per germline. CDR3 region: CASSDRLIGSYEQYF. In nucleotides, the CDR3 is TGTGCCAGCAGTGATAGGCTTATTGGCTCCTACGAGCAGTACTTC.

At least ten counts were recorded for this clonotype. The rearrangement links TRBV5-1 to TRBJ2-1; no clear D gene. This CDR3 contains 15 residues. CDR1 SGHRS and CDR2 YFSETQ come from the germline V gene. Trimming removed 0 bases at V and 5 bases at J, with 12 bases between. The CDR3 sequence: CASSLAVLTNNEQFF. For the CDR3, the DNA is TGCGCCAGCAGCTTGGCAGTCCTAACAAACAATGAGCAGTTCTTC.

V and J are TRBV5-1 and TRBJ2-7; TRBD2 agrees at 12 bases. Germline loops: CDR1 SGHRS, CDR2 YFSETQ. The CDR3 is 15 residues long. With V trimmed by 4 bases and J by 4 bases, 6 bases remained unmatched. Here the CDR3 reads CASSVTSGGQYEQYF. CDR3 DNA: TGCGCCAGCAGCGTGACTAGCGGGGGCCAGTACGAGCAGTACTTC.

This sequence joins TRBV28 and TRBJ2-5; tentative D call: TRBD1 (7 bases). The CDR3 contains 14 residues. The V end was cut by 8 bases, the J end by 7 bases, with 20 bases between. CDR1 and CDR2 from the germline V gene are MDHEN and SYDVKM. The CDR3 reads CASCGTDQEATQYF. CDR3 DNA: TGTGCCAGCTGCGGGACAGACCAAGAAGCGACCCAGTACTTC.

This clonotype was seen a single time. The genes are TRBV3-1 and TRBJ1-6; D call uncertain. The germline CDR1 and CDR2 sequences are LGHDT and YNNKEL (reference sequence). The CDR3 has 14 residues. Trimming stripped 1 base from V and 8 bases from J, with 9 bases between. CDR3 loop: CASSQAGSDSPLHF. The CDR3 coding sequence is TGTGCCAGCAGCCAAGCGGGGAGCGATTCACCCCTCCACTTT. Combining the CDR3 with reference TRBV3-1 and TRBJ1-6 gives the whole variable domain DTAVSQTPKYLVTQMGNDKSIKCEQNLGHDTMYWYKQDSKKFLKIMFSYNNKELIINETVPNRFSPKSPDKAHLNLHINSLELGDSAVYFCASSQAGSDSPLHFGNGTRLTVT.

V and J are TRBV18 and TRBJ1-2, with D uncertain. Germline V gives CDR1 KGHSH, CDR2 LQKENI. This CDR3 spans 17 amino acids. V was clipped by 2 bases and J by 2 bases, with 18 bases between them. The DNA for the CDR3 is TGTGCCAGCTCACCAAAGGGAGGATGGGCGACCAACTATGGCTACACCTTC. Translating it yields CASSPKGGWATNYGYTF.

This clonotype was counted ten times or more. V usage is TRBV5-6 and J usage is TRBJ2-7, with D perhaps matching TRBD1 or TRBD2 (5 bases each). CDR3 size: 14 residues. Germline V CDR1 and CDR2: SGHDT, YYEEEE. Trimming took 2 bases from V and 2 from J, leaving 11 bases between them. The DNA of the CDR3 is TGTGCCAGCAGCTTCCGGGACGCCACCTACGAGCAGTACGTC. Amino acids: CASSFRDATYEQYV.

This clonotype was seen at least ten times. The V gene is TRBV18, the J gene TRBJ2-5; D is ambiguous. V was clipped by 2 bases and J by 2 bases, with 9 bases between them. The CDR3 loop spans 14 amino acids. Germline V lookup: CDR1 KGHSH, CDR2 LQKENI. The CDR3 DNA sequence: TGTGCCAGCTCACCAATGAACTCACAAGAGACCCAGTACTTC. Protein sequence: CASSPMNSQETQYF.

The V and J genes are TRBV12-3 or TRBV12-4 and TRBJ1-2, with D unclear. CDR3 length: 12 amino acids. V lost 1 base, J lost 8 bases, and 8 bases lay in between. The CDR3 DNA reads as TGTGCCAGCAGTTTAGGGGTAGGCGGCTACACCTTC. Protein: CASSLGVGGYTF.

This rearrangement joins TRBV5-4 to TRBJ1-2; D gene ambiguous. CDR1 and CDR2 (germline): SGHNT, YYREEE (reference sequence). Trimming removed 6 bases from V and 8 bases from J, with 17 bases in between. The CDR3 loop spans 13 amino acids. The CDR3 region is CASTSPGTNGYTF. CDR3 sequence (DNA): TGTGCCAGCACCTCCCCAGGCACGAACGGCTACACCTTC.

The chain is built from TRBV5-1 and TRBJ2-3; D gene unclear. The CDR3 sequence is 14 residues long. Germline CDR1 reads SGHRS; CDR2 reads YFSETQ. The germline V and J ends were trimmed by 4 bases and 5 bases, with 14 bases remaining between them. The CDR3 sequence: CASSPWTPGDTQYF. DNA for the CDR3: TGCGCCAGCAGCCCTTGGACGCCAGGAGATACGCAGTATTTT.

This clonotype was counted many times. The CDR3 region has the DNA TGTGCCAGCAGTTTCTCGCCGGGACAAGATTCCTACAATGAGCAGTTCTTC. This sequence encodes CASSFSPGQDSYNEQFF. The chain employs TRBV6-5 and TRBJ2-1, with a possible D match to TRBD1 (6 bases). The CDR3 runs 17 residues. Germline CDR1 reads MNHEY; CDR2 reads SVGAGI. Trimming stripped 4 bases from V and 1 base from J, with 17 bases between.

The V and J genes are TRBV29-1 and TRBJ2-3, with D maybe TRBD2 (7 bases). The V gene's germline CDR1 is SQVTM and CDR2 ANQGSEA. The V end lost 5 bases, the J end lost 2 bases, and 14 bases lay between the germline ends. This CDR3 contains 14 residues. The CDR3 region is CSVFGGPVTDTQYF. In DNA, the CDR3 is TGCAGCGTTTTCGGGGGGCCAGTCACAGATACGCAGTATTTT.

As DNA, the CDR3 is TGTGCCAGTTTTTCAGGGATCGAAGCTTTCTTT. This gives the protein CASFSGIEAFF. The V gene is TRBV12-3 or TRBV12-4, the J gene TRBJ1-1; TRBD1 is a possible D gene (5 bases). The germline V and J ends were trimmed by 9 bases and 8 bases, with 13 bases remaining between them. The CDR3 runs to 11 residues.

This clonotype appeared a few times. V gene TRBV25-1 combines with J gene TRBJ2-3; 9 bases match TRBD1. Germline values: CDR1 MGHDK, CDR2 SYGVNS. J was trimmed by 4 bases and V by 10 bases; bases with no gene match: 3. The CDR3 is made up of 12 amino acids. This CDR3 is CATDRGPDTQYF. The DNA of the CDR3 is TGTGCCACGGACAGGGGTCCAGATACGCAGTATTTT.

The chain couples TRBV5-6 to TRBJ2-1; TRBD1 matches at 9 bases. Germline lookup yields CDR1 SGHDT and CDR2 YYEEEE. This CDR3 spans 17 amino acids. V lost 5 bases to trimming and J lost 1 base; unmatched junction nucleotides: 10. The CDR3 protein is CASRDRGAYVSYNEQFF. The CDR3 nucleotides are TGTGCCAGCAGGGACAGGGGAGCGTACGTTTCCTACAATGAGCAGTTCTTC.

This clonotype came up a few times. V and J are TRBV10-3 and TRBJ2-7; 7 bases are a match to TRBD1. The CDR3 loop spans 12 amino acids. Germline-derived CDR1 and CDR2 are ENHRY and SYGVKD. The J segment lost 5 bases and the V segment lost 7 bases, leaving 5 bases of the junction unmatched. This CDR3 is CAITQRGHEQYF. DNA of the CDR3: TGTGCCATCACCCAGAGGGGGCACGAGCAGTACTTC.

This clonotype was seen a few times. The chain joins TRBV9 to TRBJ1-4; TRBD1 agrees at 10 bases. The junction had 0 bases not matched to a gene; V was cut back by 3 bases and J by 7 bases. Germline-derived CDR1 and CDR2 are SGDLS and YYNGEE. The CDR3 has 13 residues. CDR3 nucleotide sequence: TGTGCCAGCAGCGGGACAGGGGGTGAAAAACTGTTTTTT. Amino acids: CASSGTGGEKLFF.

This clonotype was observed a handful of times. The genes are TRBV6-5 and TRBJ2-3; the D gene could be TRBD1 or TRBD2 (6 bases each). The length of the CDR3 is 16 residues. Germline V gene lookup returns CDR1 MNHEY and CDR2 SVGAGI. Trimming removed 5 bases at V and 4 bases at J, with 19 bases between. DNA of the CDR3: TGTGCCAGCAGTATCGGGCCGGGGGCTCTCGCAGATACGCAGTATTTT. It translates to CASSIGPGALADTQYF.